This T cell receptor beta chain originates from a study of shared clonotypes between healthy human individuals (TCRdb year 2020). A note on the overall study: The cohort comprised a couple of women and three men aged 18 to 49 years. For each donor, three plates each were used for CD4 naive and CD4 memory, two plates were used for CD8 naive, and one plate was used for CD8 memory. Blood TCR repertoires of five healthy adults were deeply sequenced to estimate repertoire size and the extent of clonotype sharing between individuals. To increase sequencing depth and limit assay-specific biases, different laboratories used diverse techniques to prepare libraries and sequence TCR repertoires. Between about 0.85 and 9.5 billion PBMCs per donor were obtained by leukapheresis. Broad study findings and their caveats: Larger estimated clonotype richness was generally found for naive subsets than for memory subsets. Only blood was sampled, and tissue TCR repertoires likely differ from those in blood. The small number of donors limited the genetic and exposure-history diversity represented. Rarefaction of sorted-subset datasets indicated incomplete sequencing despite the large sequencing depth. Pairwise subsampling led to the expectation that sequencing depth would affect the degree of clonotype sharing among donors. Approximately 4.8% of naive CD4, 3.5% of naive CD8, approximately 2% of memory CD4, and roughly 0.4% of memory CD8 clonotypes were shared across several donors. Compared with non-shared clonotypes, the clonotypes found in all four sorted-subset donors had higher generation probabilities.

CD8 naive samples consisted of CD45RO-negative cells that were positively selected for CCR7, yielding a CD45RA+CCR7+ population without TemRA cells. Healthy HIV-negative adults with no recently reported acute infections or vaccinations were included as donors. All donors were Caucasian adults living in Nashville, Tennessee, USA. After blood collection by leukapheresis, PBMCs were isolated using Ficoll-Histopaque density gradient centrifugation and then cryopreserved in the vapor phase of liquid nitrogen. Analytical flow cytometry was used to check the purity and quantity of every magnetically sorted T cell population. Each sorted fraction had its genomic DNA isolated and then quantified by UV absorbance on a Nanodrop 2000c. As to this clone: Its antigen has not been determined. One base away there is no much larger clone; base qualities are not given.

CDR1 is given as MDHEN and CDR2 as SYDVKM, both from the germline V gene. The junction shows trimming of 3 bases on V and 3 bases on J, plus 14 bases between the germline ends. Measured from the cysteine to the phenylalanine, the CDR3 is 15 residues long. The sequence is cut down to CDR3 DNA, 45 bases in frame from base 1. TCR CDR3 regions were amplified from genomic DNA by multiplex PCR using the deep immunoSEQ assay. Extracted genomic DNA from each cell subset was distributed evenly across all wells of several immunoSEQ 96-well plates, and each plate was treated as a replicate. For sorted subsets, around 0.2 ug genomic DNA, equal to 30,000 or so T cell genomes, was loaded into each replicate PCR. Purified libraries were measured with a Qubit 3.0 fluorometer, size-checked on a Bioanalyzer 2100, and measured again with the KAPA Library Quantification kit. Every immunoSEQ 96-well plate was sequenced on a separate single-read 150-cycle Illumina NextSeq 550 flow cell. In the original analysis: Because only junctional sequences without quality scores were contained in the immunoSEQ output, filtering matching that applied to full-length reads could not be performed. Sequences were annotated with PyIR, a Python wrapper for IgBLAST v1.9, using IMGT germline references to assign V/J genes and CDR3. Reads were filtered out if the reads had weak V/J assignments (E-value above 1e-6), no CDR3, stop codons, out-of-frame junctions, or ambiguous translated residues. V3J clonotypes were defined as sequences sharing an identical inferred V gene, J gene, and CDR3 amino acid sequence. Percentage overlap between repertoires was computed as shared unique clonotypes divided by the size of the smaller repertoire. Richness of each repertoire was evaluated using RTK rarefaction, the Chao1 estimator, and Recon v2.1 estimates of unobserved clonotypes. OLGA was used to compute generation probabilities for all TCRbeta clonotypes that the gDNA method yielded from four donors. TCRdb obtained this table from immuneACCESS and retained in-frame rearrangements with V and J assigned. These tables miss some clones; where compared with another copy, unresolved V genes account for less than half of the shortfall, and the remainder is unexplained. V and J calls and clone size follow that table, whereas D and trimming were derived from the DNA. The sample table contains around 620,000 clones; only one count was recorded for 85% to 95% of them. The ten largest clones add up to approximately 0.11% of the sample.

Recombination connected TRBV28 to TRBJ1-2, with a tentative D gene TRBD1 over 5 matching bases. The TCR was taken from a woman in her twenties or thirties in good health. Input material: naive CD8+ T cells sorted from blood. This specimen's cell subset or site label, interpreted: CD45RA+CCR7+. In nucleotides, the sequence is TGTGCCAGCAGTTTCCCCCCGGAGGGGTACTATGGCTACACCTTC. Its protein product is CASSFPPEGYYGYTF.